This T cell receptor (beta chain) was sequenced in a study of cytomegalovirus exposure and HLA in healthy donors. Germline lookup yields CDR1 LNHNV and CDR2 YYDKDF (reference sequence). V was clipped by 1 base and J by 0 bases; unmatched bases: 4. The CDR3 extends over 16 amino acids. PCR primers comprised 60 Vbeta and 13 Jbeta primers. The method was immunoSEQ multiplex PCR; TCRdb's version includes in-frame clones alone and lacks a portion of them. The sample yields approximately 140,000 clones, approximately 80% seen once. Sequencing was done on a sample of PBMCs. This TCR was recovered from a man in his late teens or twenties in good health and CMV-seronegative. V usage is TRBV15 and J usage is TRBJ2-3; 7 bases align to TRBD2. CDR3 bases: TGTGCCACCAGCAGAGTACTAGCGCAAAGCACAGATACGCAGTATTTT. Translated: CATSRVLAQSTDTQYF.